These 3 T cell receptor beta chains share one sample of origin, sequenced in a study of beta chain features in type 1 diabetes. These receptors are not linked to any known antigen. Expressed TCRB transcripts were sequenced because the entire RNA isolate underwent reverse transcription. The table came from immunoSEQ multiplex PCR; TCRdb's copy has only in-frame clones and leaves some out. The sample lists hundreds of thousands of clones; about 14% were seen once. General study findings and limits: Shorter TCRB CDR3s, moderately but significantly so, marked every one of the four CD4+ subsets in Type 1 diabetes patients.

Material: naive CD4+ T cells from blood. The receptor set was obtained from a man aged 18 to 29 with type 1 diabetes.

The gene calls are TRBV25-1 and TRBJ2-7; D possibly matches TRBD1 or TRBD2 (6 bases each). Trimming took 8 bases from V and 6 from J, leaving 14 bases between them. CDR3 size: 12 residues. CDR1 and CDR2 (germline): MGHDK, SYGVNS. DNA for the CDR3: TGTGCCAGCCGGTCGGGGGCTGGCGAGCAGTACTTC. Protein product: CASRSGAGEQYF.

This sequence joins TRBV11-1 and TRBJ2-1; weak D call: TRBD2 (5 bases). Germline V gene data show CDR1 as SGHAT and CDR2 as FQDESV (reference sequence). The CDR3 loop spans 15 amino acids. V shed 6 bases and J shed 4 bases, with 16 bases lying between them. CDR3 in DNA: TGTGCCAGCAGTATATACGACTACCGTTACAATGAGCAGTTCTTC. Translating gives CASSIYDYRYNEQFF.

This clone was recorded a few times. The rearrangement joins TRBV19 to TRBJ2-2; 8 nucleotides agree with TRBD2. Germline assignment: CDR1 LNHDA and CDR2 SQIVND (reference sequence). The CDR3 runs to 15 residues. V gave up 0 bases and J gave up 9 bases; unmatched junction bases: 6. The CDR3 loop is CASSIDGTSTRELFF. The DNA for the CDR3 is TGTGCCAGTAGTATAGATGGGACTAGTACGCGGGAGCTGTTTTTT.